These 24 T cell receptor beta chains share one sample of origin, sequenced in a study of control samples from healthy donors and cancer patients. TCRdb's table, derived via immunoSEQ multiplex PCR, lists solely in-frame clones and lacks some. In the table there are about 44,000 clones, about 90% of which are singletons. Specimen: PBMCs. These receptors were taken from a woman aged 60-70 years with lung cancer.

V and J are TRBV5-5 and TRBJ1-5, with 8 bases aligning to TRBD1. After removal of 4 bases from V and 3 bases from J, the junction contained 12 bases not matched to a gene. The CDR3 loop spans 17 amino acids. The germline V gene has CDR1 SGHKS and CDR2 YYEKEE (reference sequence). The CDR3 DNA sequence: TGTGCCAGCAGCCGGGGGCTGGACAGGGATAACAATCAGCCCCAGCATTTT. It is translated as CASSRGLDRDNNQPQHF.

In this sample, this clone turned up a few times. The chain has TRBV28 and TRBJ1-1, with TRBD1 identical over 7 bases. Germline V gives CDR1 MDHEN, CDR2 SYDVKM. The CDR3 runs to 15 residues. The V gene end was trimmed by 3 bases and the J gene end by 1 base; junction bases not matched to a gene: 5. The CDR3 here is CASSLTGRENTEAFF. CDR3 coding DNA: TGTGCCAGCAGTTTGACAGGGAGGGAGAACACTGAAGCTTTCTTT.

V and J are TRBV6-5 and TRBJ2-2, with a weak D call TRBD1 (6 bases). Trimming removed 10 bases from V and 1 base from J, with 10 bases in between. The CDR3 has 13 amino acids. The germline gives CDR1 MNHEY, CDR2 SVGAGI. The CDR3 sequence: CATKTGNTGELFF. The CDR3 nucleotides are TGTGCCACTAAGACAGGGAACACCGGGGAGCTGTTTTTT.

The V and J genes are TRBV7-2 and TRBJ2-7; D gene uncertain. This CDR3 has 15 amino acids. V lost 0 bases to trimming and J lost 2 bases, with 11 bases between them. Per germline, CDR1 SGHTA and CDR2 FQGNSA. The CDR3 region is CASSLAAETTYEQYF. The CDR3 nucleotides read TGTGCCAGCAGCTTAGCGGCGGAGACGACCTACGAGCAGTACTTC.

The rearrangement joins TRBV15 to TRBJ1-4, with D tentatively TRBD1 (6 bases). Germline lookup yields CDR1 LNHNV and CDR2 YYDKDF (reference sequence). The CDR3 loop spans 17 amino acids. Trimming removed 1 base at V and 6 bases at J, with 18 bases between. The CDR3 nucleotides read TGTGCCACCAGCAGAGTGGGGGCGGGGATCCGCTATGAAAAACTGTTTTTT. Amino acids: CATSRVGAGIRYEKLFF.

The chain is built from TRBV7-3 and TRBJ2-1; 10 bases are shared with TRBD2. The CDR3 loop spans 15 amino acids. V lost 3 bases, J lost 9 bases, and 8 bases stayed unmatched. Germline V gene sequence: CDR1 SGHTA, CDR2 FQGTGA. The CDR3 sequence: CASSFGLAGVTEQFF. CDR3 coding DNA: TGTGCCAGCAGCTTCGGGCTAGCGGGAGTTACTGAGCAGTTCTTC.

The CDR3 region is CASSKKTYEQYF. In DNA, the CDR3 is TGTGCCAGCAGCAAAAAAACCTACGAGCAGTACTTC. V usage is TRBV14 and J usage is TRBJ2-7; D remains unclear. The CDR3 spans 12 residues. The V end was cut by 5 bases, the J end by 2 bases, with 7 bases between. Germline V gene lookup returns CDR1 SGHDN and CDR2 FVKESK.

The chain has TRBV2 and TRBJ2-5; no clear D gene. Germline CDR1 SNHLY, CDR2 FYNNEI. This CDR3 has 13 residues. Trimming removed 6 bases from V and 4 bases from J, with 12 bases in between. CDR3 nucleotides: TGTGCCAGCAGGGCCGACGGGCGAGAGACCCAGTACTTC. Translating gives CASRADGRETQYF.

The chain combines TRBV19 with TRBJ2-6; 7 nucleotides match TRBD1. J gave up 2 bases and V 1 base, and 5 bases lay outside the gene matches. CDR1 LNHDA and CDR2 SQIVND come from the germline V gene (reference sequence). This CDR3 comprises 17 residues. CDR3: CASSIGTGVAGANVLTF. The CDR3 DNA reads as TGTGCCAGTAGTATAGGGACAGGTGTTGCTGGGGCCAACGTCCTGACTTTC.

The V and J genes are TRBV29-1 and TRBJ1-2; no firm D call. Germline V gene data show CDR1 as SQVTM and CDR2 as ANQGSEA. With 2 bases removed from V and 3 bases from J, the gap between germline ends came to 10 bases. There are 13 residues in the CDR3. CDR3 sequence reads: CSVERRRDYGYTF. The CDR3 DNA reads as TGCAGCGTTGAAAGGCGGCGAGACTATGGCTACACCTTC.

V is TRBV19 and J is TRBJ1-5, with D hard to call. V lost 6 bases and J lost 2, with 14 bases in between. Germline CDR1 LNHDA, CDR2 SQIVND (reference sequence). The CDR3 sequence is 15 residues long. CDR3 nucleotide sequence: TGTGCCAGTAGCCCTGACGGGGAGGGCAATCAGCCCCAGCATTTT. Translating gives CASSPDGEGNQPQHF. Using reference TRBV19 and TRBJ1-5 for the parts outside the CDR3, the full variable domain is DGGITQSPKYLFRKEGQNVTLSCEQNLNHDAMYWYRQDPGQGLRLIYYSQIVNDFQKGDIAEGYSVSREKKESFPLTVTSAQKNPTAFYLCASSPDGEGNQPQHFGDGTRLSIL.

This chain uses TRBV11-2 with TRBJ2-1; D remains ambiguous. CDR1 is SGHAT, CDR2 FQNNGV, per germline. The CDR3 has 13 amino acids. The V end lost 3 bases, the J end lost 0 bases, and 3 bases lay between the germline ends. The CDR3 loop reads CASSFSSYNEQFF. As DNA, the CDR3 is TGTGCCAGCAGCTTTTCCTCCTACAATGAGCAGTTCTTC.

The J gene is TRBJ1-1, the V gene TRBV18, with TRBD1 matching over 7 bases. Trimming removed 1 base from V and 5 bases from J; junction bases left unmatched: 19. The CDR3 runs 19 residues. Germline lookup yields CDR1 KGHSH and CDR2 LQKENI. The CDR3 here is CASSPLGGSGGLEYTEAFF. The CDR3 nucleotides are TGTGCCAGCTCACCACTAGGAGGCTCAGGGGGATTGGAGTATACTGAAGCTTTCTTT. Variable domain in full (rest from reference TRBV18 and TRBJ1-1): NAGVMQNPRHLVRRRGQEARLRCSPMKGHSHVYWYRQLPEEGLKFMVYLQKENIIDESGMPKERFSAEFPKEGPSILRIQQVVRGDSAAYFCASSPLGGSGGLEYTEAFFGQGTRLTVV.

This CDR3 reads CASSLRQQSFTYNEQFF. CDR3 in DNA: TGCGCCAGCAGCCTAAGACAACAGTCTTTTACCTACAATGAGCAGTTCTTC. The chain couples TRBV5-1 to TRBJ2-1, with no clear D. The CDR3 sequence is 17 residues long. Germline lookup yields CDR1 SGHRS and CDR2 YFSETQ. Trimming pared 4 bases from V and 2 bases from J, leaving 19 bases between.

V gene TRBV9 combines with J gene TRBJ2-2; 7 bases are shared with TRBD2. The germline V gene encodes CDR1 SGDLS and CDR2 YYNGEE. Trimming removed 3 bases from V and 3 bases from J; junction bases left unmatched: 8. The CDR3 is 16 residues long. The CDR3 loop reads CASSGSRERDTGELFF. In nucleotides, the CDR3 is TGTGCCAGCAGCGGGTCGCGGGAGCGGGACACCGGGGAGCTGTTTTTT.

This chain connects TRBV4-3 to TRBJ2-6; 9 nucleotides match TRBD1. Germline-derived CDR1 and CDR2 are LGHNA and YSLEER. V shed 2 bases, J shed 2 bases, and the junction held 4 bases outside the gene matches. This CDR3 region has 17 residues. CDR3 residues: CASSQWTGVTGANVLTF. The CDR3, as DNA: TGCGCCAGCAGCCAATGGACAGGGGTAACTGGGGCCAACGTCCTGACTTTC.

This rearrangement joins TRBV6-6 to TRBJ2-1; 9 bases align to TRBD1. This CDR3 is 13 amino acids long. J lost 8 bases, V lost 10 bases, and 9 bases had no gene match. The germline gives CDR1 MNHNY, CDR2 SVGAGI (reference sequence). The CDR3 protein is CANLSTGGHEQFF. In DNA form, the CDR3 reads TGTGCCAACCTTTCGACAGGGGGGCATGAGCAGTTCTTC.

The CDR3 DNA reads as TGCGCCAGCAGCTTGGGAGAAAGGAGCTCTGGAAACACCATATATTTT. Protein product: CASSLGERSSGNTIYF. The chain is built from TRBV5-1 and TRBJ1-3, with D unclear. The germline V and J ends were trimmed by 0 bases and 0 bases, with 10 bases remaining between them. Germline values: CDR1 SGHRS, CDR2 YFSETQ. The CDR3 is made up of 16 amino acids.

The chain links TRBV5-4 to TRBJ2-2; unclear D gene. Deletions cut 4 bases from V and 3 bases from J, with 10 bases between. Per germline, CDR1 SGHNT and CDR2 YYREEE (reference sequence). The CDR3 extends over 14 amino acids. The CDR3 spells CASSRVIDTGELFF. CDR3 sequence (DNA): TGTGCCAGCAGCCGGGTTATTGACACCGGGGAGCTGTTTTTT.

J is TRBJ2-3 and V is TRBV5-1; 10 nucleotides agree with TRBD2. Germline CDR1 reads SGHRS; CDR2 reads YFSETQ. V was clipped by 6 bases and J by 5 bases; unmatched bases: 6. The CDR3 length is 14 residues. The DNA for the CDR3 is TGCGCCAGCACTGGACTAGCGGTGCGAGATACGCAGTATTTT. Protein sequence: CASTGLAVRDTQYF.

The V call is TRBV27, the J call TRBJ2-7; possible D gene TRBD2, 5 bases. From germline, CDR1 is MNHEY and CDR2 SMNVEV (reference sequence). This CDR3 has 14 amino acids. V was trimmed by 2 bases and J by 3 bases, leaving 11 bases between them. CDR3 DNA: TGTGCCAGCAGTTTACGGCAGACTAACTACGAGCAGTACTTC. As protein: CASSLRQTNYEQYF.

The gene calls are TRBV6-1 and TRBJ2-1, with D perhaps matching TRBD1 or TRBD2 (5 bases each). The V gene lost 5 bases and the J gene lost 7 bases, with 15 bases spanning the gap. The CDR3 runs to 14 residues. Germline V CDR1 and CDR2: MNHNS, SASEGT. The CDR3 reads CASSIRGQSNEQFF. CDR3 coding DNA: TGTGCCAGCAGTATACGGGGCCAATCTAATGAGCAGTTCTTC.

The CDR3 DNA is TGTGCCAGCAGCTGGACAGGGGGCGTCCAGCCCCAGCATTTT. Protein: CASSWTGGVQPQHF. The gene calls are TRBV5-5 and TRBJ1-5, with 11 bases matching TRBD1. After removal of 3 bases from V and 7 bases from J, the junction contained 3 bases not matched to a gene. The CDR3 contains 14 residues. CDR1 SGHKS and CDR2 YYEKEE come from the germline V gene (reference sequence).

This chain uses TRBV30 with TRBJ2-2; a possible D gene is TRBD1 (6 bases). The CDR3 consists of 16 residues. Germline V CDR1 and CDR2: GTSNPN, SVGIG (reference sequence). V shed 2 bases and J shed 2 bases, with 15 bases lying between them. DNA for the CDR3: TGTGCCTGGAGTCTCATAGGGACAAGAAACACCGGGGAGCTGTTTTTT. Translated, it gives CAWSLIGTRNTGELFF.